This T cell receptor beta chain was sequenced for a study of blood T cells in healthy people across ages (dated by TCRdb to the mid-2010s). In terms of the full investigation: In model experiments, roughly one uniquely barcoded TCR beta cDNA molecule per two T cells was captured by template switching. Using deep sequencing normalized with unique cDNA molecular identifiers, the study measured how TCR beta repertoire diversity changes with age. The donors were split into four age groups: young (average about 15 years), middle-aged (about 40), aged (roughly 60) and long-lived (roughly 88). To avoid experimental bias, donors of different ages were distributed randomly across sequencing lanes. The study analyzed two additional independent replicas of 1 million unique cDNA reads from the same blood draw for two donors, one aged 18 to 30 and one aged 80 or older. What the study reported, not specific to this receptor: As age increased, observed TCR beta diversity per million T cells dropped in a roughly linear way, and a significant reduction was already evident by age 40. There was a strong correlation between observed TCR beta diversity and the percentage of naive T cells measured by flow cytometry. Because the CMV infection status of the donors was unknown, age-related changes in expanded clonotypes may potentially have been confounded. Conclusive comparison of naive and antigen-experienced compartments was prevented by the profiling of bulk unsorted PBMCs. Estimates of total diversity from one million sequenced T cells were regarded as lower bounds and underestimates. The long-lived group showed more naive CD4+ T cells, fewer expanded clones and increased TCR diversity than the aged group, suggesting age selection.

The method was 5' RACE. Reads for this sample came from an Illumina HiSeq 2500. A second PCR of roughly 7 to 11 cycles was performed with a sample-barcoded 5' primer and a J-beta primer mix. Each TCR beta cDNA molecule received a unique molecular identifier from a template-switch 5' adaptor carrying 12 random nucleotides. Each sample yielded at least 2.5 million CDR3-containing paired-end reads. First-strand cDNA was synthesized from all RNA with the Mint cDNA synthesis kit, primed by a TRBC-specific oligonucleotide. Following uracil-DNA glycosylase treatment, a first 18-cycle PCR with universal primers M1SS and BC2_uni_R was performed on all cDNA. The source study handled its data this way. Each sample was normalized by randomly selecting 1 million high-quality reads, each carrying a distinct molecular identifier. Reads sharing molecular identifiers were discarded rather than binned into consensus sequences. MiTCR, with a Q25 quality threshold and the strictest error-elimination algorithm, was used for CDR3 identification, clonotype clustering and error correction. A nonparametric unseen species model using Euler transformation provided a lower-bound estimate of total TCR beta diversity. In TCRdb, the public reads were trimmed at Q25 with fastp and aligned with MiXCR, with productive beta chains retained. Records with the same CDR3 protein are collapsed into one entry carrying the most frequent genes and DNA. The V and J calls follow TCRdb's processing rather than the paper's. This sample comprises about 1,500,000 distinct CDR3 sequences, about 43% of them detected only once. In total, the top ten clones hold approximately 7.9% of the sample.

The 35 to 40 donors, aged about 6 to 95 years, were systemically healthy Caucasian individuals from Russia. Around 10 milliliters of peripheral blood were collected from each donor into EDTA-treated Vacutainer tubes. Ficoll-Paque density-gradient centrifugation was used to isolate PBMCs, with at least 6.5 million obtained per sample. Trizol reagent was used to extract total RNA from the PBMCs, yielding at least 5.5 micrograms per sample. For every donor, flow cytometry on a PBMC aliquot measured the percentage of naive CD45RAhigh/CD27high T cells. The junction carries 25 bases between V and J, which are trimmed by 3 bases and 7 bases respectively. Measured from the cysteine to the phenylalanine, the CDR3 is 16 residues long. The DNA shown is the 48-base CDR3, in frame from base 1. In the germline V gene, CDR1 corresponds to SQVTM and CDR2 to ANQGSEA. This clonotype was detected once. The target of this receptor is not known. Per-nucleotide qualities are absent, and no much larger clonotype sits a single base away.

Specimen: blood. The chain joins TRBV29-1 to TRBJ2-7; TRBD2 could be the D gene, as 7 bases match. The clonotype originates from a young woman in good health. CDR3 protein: CSVEGAGEASYNEQYF. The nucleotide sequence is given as TGCAGCGTTGAGGGGGCGGGGGAGGCATCCTACAATGAGCAGTACTTC.